What follows is one T cell receptor beta chain and its context. Source study methods: Amplification from reference gene primers served as the basis for estimated nucleated cell counts. Clones were read by immunoSEQ multiplex PCR, and TCRdb kept only the in-frame ones, dropping some. The V and J calls and clone size come from that table; D and trimming were worked out from the DNA. Of approximately 110,000 clones in the sample, about four fifths were seen once. The sample originates from a study of blood T cell repertoires in COVID-19. Study overall: The United States, Italy and Spain provided the acute and convalescent COVID-19 samples. Nucleic acid was either cDNA or gDNA, and it came from T cells, B-cell-depleted T cells, or PBMCs.

Germline loops: CDR1 SGHRS, CDR2 YFSETQ. The CDR3 has 19 amino acids. With V trimmed by 4 bases and J by 4 bases, 18 bases remained unmatched. This rearrangement joins TRBV5-1 to TRBJ2-3, with 10 bases lining up with TRBD1. The clonotype originates from a woman aged 80 or over with acute or convalescent COVID-19. Input material: peripheral blood. CDR3: CASSRRDRGRLHYSDTQYF. The CDR3 nucleotides are TGCGCCAGCAGCCGCAGGGACAGGGGACGTCTCCACTACTCAGATACGCAGTATTTT. Based on the CDR3 plus reference TRBV5-1 and TRBJ2-3, the full variable domain is KAGVTQTPRYLIKTRGQQVTLSCSPISGHRSVSWYQQTPGQGLQFLFEYFSETQRNKGNFPGRFSGRQFSNSRSEMNVSTLELGDSALYLCASSRRDRGRLHYSDTQYFGPGTRLTVL.